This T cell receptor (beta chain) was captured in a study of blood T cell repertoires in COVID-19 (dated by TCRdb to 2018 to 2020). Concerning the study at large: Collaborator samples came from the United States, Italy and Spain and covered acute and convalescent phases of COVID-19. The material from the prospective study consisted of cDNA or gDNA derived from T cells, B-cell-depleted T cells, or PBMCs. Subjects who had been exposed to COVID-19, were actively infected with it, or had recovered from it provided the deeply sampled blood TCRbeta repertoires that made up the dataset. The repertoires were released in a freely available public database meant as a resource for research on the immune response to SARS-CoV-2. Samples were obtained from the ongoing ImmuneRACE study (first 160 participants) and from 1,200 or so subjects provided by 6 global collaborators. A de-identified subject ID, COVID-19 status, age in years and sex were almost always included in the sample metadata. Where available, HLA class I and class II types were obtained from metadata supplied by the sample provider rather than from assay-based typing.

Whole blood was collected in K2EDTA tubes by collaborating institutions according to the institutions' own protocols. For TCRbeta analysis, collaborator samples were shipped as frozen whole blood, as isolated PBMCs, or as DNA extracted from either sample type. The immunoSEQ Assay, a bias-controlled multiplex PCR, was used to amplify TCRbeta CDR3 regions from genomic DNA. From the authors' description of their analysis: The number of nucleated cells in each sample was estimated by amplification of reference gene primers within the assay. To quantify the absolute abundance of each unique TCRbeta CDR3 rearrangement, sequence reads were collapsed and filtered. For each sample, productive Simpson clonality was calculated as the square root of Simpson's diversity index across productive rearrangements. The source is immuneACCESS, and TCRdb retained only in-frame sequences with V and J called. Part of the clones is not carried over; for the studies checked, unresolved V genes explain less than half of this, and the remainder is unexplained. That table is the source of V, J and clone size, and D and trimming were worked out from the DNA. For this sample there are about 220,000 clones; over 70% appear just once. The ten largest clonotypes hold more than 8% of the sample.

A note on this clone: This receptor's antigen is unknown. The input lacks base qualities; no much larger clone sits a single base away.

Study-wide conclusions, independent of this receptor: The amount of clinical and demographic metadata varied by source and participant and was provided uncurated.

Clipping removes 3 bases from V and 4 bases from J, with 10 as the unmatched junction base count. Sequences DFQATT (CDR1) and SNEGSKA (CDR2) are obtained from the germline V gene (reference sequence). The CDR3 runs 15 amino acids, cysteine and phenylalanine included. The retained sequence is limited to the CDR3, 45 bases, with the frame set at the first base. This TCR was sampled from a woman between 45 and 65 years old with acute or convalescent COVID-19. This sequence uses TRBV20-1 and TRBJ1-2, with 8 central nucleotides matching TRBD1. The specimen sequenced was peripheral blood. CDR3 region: CSASPGTGNSYGYTF. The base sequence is TGCAGTGCTAGTCCCGGGACAGGAAACAGCTATGGCTACACCTTC.